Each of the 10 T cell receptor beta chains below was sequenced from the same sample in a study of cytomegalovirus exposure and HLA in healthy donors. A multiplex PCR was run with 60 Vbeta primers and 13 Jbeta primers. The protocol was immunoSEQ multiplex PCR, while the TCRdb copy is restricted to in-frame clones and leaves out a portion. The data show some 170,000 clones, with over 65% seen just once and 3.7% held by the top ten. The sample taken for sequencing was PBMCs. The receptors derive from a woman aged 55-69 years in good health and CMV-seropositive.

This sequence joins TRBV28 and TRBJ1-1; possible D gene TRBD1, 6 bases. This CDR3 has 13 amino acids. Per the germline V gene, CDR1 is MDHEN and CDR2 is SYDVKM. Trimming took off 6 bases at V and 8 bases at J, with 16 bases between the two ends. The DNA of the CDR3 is TGTGCCAGCAGATTGTACCCTGACAGGGAAGCTTTCTTT. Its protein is CASRLYPDREAFF.

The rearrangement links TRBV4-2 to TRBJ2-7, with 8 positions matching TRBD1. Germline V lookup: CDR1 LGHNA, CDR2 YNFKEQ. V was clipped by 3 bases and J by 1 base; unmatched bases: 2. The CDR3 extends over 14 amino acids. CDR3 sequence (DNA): TGTGCCAGCAGCCAGGGACAGGATTCCTACGAGCAGTACTTC. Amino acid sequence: CASSQGQDSYEQYF.

The CDR3 region is CASSEWGGPKETQYF. The CDR3 coding sequence is TGTGCCAGCAGTGAATGGGGAGGGCCAAAAGAGACCCAGTACTTC. The rearrangement uses TRBV25-1 and TRBJ2-5; 7 bases agree with TRBD2. Germline V CDR1 and CDR2: MGHDK, SYGVNS. The length of the CDR3 is 15 residues. V was pared by 1 base and J by 3 bases, with 5 bases of the junction left unmatched.

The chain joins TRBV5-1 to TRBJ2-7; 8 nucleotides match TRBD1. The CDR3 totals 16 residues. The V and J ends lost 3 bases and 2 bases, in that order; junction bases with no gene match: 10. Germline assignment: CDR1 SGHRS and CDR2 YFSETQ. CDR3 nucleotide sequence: TGCGCCAGCAGCTCCCCGGGCAGGGGGCTTACCTACGAGCAGTACTTC. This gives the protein CASSSPGRGLTYEQYF.

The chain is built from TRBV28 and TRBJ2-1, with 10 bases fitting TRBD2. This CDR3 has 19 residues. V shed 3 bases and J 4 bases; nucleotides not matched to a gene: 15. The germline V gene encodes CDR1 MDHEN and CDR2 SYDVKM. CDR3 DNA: TGTGCCAGCAGTTTTGAGGGAGGAAGGACTAGCGGAACATACAATGAGCAGTTCTTC. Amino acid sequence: CASSFEGGRTSGTYNEQFF.

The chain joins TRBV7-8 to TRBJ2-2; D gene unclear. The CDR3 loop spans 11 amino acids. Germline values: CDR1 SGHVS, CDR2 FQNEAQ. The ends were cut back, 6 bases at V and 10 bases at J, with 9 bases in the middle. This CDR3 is CASSTISELFF. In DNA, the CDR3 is TGTGCCAGCAGTACAATCTCGGAGCTGTTTTTT.

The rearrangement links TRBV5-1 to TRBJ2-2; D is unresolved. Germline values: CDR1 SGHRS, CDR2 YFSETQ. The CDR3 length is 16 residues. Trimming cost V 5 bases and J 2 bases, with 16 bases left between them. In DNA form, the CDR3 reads TGCGCCAGCAGGCCCCGCGGATTCATTAACACCGGGGAGCTGTTTTTT. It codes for CASRPRGFINTGELFF.

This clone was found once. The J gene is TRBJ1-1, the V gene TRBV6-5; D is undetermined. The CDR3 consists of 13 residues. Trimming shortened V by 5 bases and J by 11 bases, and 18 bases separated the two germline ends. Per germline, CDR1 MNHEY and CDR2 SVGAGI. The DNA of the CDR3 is TGTGCCAGCAGTGAAGCCCCCTCAACGGGGGCTTTCTTT. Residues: CASSEAPSTGAFF.

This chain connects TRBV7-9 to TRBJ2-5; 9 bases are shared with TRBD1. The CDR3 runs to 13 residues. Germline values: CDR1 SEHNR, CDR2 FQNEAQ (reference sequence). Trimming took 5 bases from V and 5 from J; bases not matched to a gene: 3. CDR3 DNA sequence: TGTGCCAGCAGCGGGACAGGGTGGGAGACCCAGTACTTC. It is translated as CASSGTGWETQYF.

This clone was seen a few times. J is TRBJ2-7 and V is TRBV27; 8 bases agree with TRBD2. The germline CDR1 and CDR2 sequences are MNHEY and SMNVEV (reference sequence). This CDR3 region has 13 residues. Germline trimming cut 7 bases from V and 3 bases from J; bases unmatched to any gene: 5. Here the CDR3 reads CASTESGGYEQYF. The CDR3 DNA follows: TGTGCCAGCACGGAGAGCGGGGGCTACGAGCAGTACTTC.